Following are 21 T cell receptor beta chains from one sample sequenced in a study of graft-versus-host responses after intestinal transplantation. The antigens these receptors bind are not known. Clones were sequenced by immunoSEQ multiplex PCR, and TCRdb holds only the in-frame ones, with some missing. The table includes about 50,000 clones, less than 85% detected once. Sequenced here: unstimulated CD4+ T cells sorted from spleen or lymph node cells, sampled before transplant. The receptors come from a human donor who was the organ donor for an intestinal transplant.

The rearrangement uses TRBV5-1 and TRBJ1-2; unclear D gene. The V end lost 0 bases, the J end lost 1 base, and 4 bases lay between the germline ends. Per germline, CDR1 SGHRS and CDR2 YFSETQ. This CDR3 comprises 13 residues. The CDR3, as DNA: TGCGCCAGCAGCTTGGGACATAACTATGGCTACACCTTC. This codes for CASSLGHNYGYTF.

The gene calls are TRBV13 and TRBJ2-7; a weak D match, TRBD2 (7 bases). Per germline, CDR1 PRHDT and CDR2 FYEKMQ (reference sequence). Trimming removed 2 bases from V and 0 bases from J, with 11 bases in between. The CDR3 totals 15 residues. The chain's CDR3 is CASSLWGGTSYEQYF. The CDR3 nucleotides are TGTGCCAGCAGCTTATGGGGGGGCACCTCCTACGAGCAGTACTTC.

The chain combines TRBV7-9 with TRBJ2-3; D uncertain. The germline V gene has CDR1 SEHNR and CDR2 FQNEAQ (reference sequence). The germline V and J ends were trimmed by 5 bases and 1 base, with 16 bases remaining between them. The CDR3 is 16 residues long. The CDR3 sequence is CASSTLRRKGTDTQYF. CDR3 coding DNA: TGTGCCAGCAGCACTTTGCGGCGGAAAGGCACAGATACGCAGTATTTT.

The V gene is TRBV11-2, the J gene TRBJ2-7; 8 nucleotides line up with TRBD1. The V segment lost 6 bases and the J segment 5 bases; nucleotides outside the gene matches: 15. Germline V gene lookup returns CDR1 SGHAT and CDR2 FQNNGV. The CDR3 extends over 16 amino acids. The CDR3 DNA reads TGTGCCAGCAGGGGAACGACAGGGGCCTGGGTCCACGAGCAGTACTTC. The encoded protein is CASRGTTGAWVHEQYF.

CDR3 in amino acids: CATSREDRDTEKLFF. In DNA form, the CDR3 reads TGTGCCACCAGCAGAGAGGACAGAGATACTGAAAAACTGTTTTTT. This chain uses TRBV15 with TRBJ1-4, with D tentatively TRBD1 (6 bases). The V gene lost 0 bases and the J gene lost 7 bases, with 12 bases spanning the gap. The CDR3 runs 15 residues. Looked up from germline, CDR1 is LNHNV and CDR2 is YYDKDF (reference sequence).

Only one count was recorded for this clone. The rearrangement joins TRBV5-1 to TRBJ2-3, with 8 positions matching TRBD2. The germline V gene encodes CDR1 SGHRS and CDR2 YFSETQ. The CDR3 has 13 amino acids. The CDR3 sequence is CAAGRGSSDTQYF. CDR3 nucleotides: TGCGCAGCCGGGAGGGGTAGCTCAGATACGCAGTATTTT.

This rearrangement joins TRBV9 to TRBJ2-5, with D perhaps matching TRBD1 (5 bases). Trimming pared 8 bases from V and 7 bases from J, leaving 18 bases between. The CDR3 has 13 amino acids. The germline V gene has CDR1 SGDLS and CDR2 YYNGEE. DNA for the CDR3: TGTGCCAGTTCTATGGAGCTCCAGGGGACCCAGTACTTC. Its protein product is CASSMELQGTQYF.

This chain joins TRBV5-1 and TRBJ2-2; D is undetermined. Germline CDR1 is SGHRS and CDR2 is YFSETQ. Trimming removed 0 bases at V and 5 bases at J, with 11 bases between. The CDR3 is 15 residues long. CDR3 loop: CASSLGPGPTGELFF. In DNA form, the CDR3 reads TGCGCCAGCAGCTTGGGTCCGGGTCCGACCGGGGAGCTGTTTTTT.

The V call is TRBV28, the J call TRBJ2-7, with 9 bases aligning to TRBD2. This CDR3 spans 16 amino acids. Losses at the gene ends were 2 bases for V and 1 base for J; bases not matched to a gene: 6. Germline CDR1 MDHEN, CDR2 SYDVKM. The CDR3 reads CASSLPTSGRSYEQYF. The CDR3 DNA sequence: TGTGCCAGCAGTTTACCCACTAGCGGGCGATCCTACGAGCAGTACTTC.

This chain joins TRBV18 and TRBJ2-5; D may be TRBD1 (5 bases). Between the trimmed V and J ends, which lost 3 bases and 4 bases, there was a span of 18 bases. The CDR3 has 16 amino acids. Germline CDR1 KGHSH, CDR2 LQKENI. The CDR3 DNA follows: TGTGCCAGCTCACCTATCGCAGGGCGCGTATTAGAGACCCAGTACTTC. It specifies CASSPIAGRVLETQYF.

The V and J genes are TRBV12-1 and TRBJ2-7; TRBD1, the table's D call, was not compared with the DNA. TRBV12-1 is annotated as a pseudogene. CDR3 size: 15 residues. The CDR3 DNA is TGTGCCAGCAGCTCAGAGACAGGGGTCTTTTACGAGCAGTACTTC. Translating gives CASSSETGVFYEQYF.

The chain links TRBV28 to TRBJ1-2; a weak D match, TRBD1 (5 bases). Per germline, CDR1 MDHEN and CDR2 SYDVKM. V shed 7 bases and J shed 5 bases, with 17 bases lying between them. This CDR3 is built from 14 residues. The CDR3 sequence: CASIPQGGGYGYTF. As DNA, the CDR3 is TGTGCCAGCATCCCCCAGGGCGGTGGGTATGGCTACACCTTC.

The chain combines TRBV19 with TRBJ2-7; 10 bases align to TRBD1. Unmatched junction bases numbered 10, after V lost 9 bases and J lost 2 bases. The CDR3 loop spans 15 amino acids. The germline CDR1 and CDR2 sequences are LNHDA and SQIVND (reference sequence). CDR3 DNA sequence: TGTGCCAGCAAAGTAACGGGGACAGGGGCCTACGAGCAGTACTTC. It encodes CASKVTGTGAYEQYF.

The rearrangement joins TRBV6-5 to TRBJ2-1; tentatively, D is TRBD2 (5 bases). This CDR3 region has 15 residues. Per germline, CDR1 MNHEY and CDR2 SVGAGI. With 0 bases removed from V and 4 bases from J, the gap between germline ends came to 10 bases. Here the CDR3 DNA reads TGTGCCAGCAGTTACTCCCGGAGGCGGTACAATGAGCAGTTCTTC. Its translation: CASSYSRRRYNEQFF.

This clone was detected a few times. The genes are TRBV4-1 and TRBJ2-7, with D perhaps assigned TRBD1 or TRBD2 (6 bases each). Trimming cost V 8 bases and J 7 bases, with 15 bases left between them. The V gene's germline CDR1 is MGHRA and CDR2 YSYEKL. The CDR3 totals 12 residues. CDR3 coding DNA: TGCGCCAGCTCGGACACAGGGAGGGAGCAGTACTTC. It codes for CASSDTGREQYF.

The CDR3 coding sequence is TGCGCCAGCAGCCTTATTACAGGCTCAACTAATGAAAAACTGTTTTTT. It specifies CASSLITGSTNEKLFF. J is TRBJ1-4 and V is TRBV4-3; perhaps TRBD1 as D (5 bases). There are 16 residues in the CDR3. The germline gives CDR1 LGHNA, CDR2 YSLEER. V shed 4 bases and J shed 0 bases, with 12 bases lying between them.

The chain employs TRBV27 and TRBJ2-2; 8 positions agree with TRBD2. The CDR3 has 16 residues. J was trimmed by 3 bases and V by 5 bases; bases with no gene match: 8. CDR1 MNHEY and CDR2 SMNVEV come from the germline V gene (reference sequence). In DNA, the CDR3 is TGTGCCAGCAGTAGACGGAGCGGGGGCGACACCGGGGAGCTGTTTTTT. Amino acid sequence: CASSRRSGGDTGELFF.

As to this clone: The junction shows a germline mismatch at one end, possibly a read error. The J gene is TRBJ2-1, the V gene TRBV2; D is possibly TRBD1 (5 bases). CDR1 and CDR2 from the germline V gene are SNHLY and FYNNEI. The CDR3 is 17 residues long. The CDR3 spells CASSELGDRSSYNGQFF. As DNA, the CDR3 is TGTGCCAGCAGTGAATTAGGGGATCGGAGCTCCTACAATGGGCAGTTCTTC.

As concerns this clone: This specimen includes other DNA sequences encoding the same CDR3. The rearrangement joins TRBV30 to TRBJ1-6; no clear D. This CDR3 has 16 amino acids. Germline assignment: CDR1 GTSNPN and CDR2 SVGIG (reference sequence). V dropped 3 bases and J dropped 5 bases, with 17 bases sitting between them. The DNA for the CDR3 is TGTGCCTGGAGCGGTGGGCTCCTTCTCAATAATTCACCCCTCCACTTT. It encodes CAWSGGLLLNNSPLHF.

The CDR3 DNA follows: TGCGCCAGCAGGTCCGGGACAGATTCACCCCTCCACTTT. The encoded protein is CASRSGTDSPLHF. This chain links TRBV5-1 with TRBJ1-6; TRBD1 agrees at 7 bases. Germline assignment: CDR1 SGHRS and CDR2 YFSETQ. The trim removed 5 bases at V and 8 bases at J, leaving 4 bases unmatched. CDR3 length: 13 residues.

The chain links TRBV10-3 to TRBJ1-1; 8 positions match TRBD1. The J segment lost 5 bases and the V segment lost 2 bases, leaving 4 bases of the junction unmatched. Germline CDR1 and CDR2: ENHRY and SYGVKD. The CDR3 has 14 amino acids. This chain's CDR3 is CAISEGQGITEAFF. The CDR3 DNA is TGTGCCATCAGTGAGGGACAGGGTATAACTGAAGCTTTCTTT.